One sample yielded the 25 T cell receptor beta chains listed below, sequenced in a study of blood T cell repertoires in COVID-19. TCRdb keeps only in-frame clones here, not all; method: immunoSEQ multiplex PCR. The profile covers about 190,000 clones, with 80% to 90% appearing a single time and around 1.1% taken by the ten largest. Specimen: peripheral blood. These TCRs come from a man aged 25 to 40 with acute or convalescent COVID-19.

The chain carries TRBV5-1 and TRBJ2-4; tentatively, D is TRBD2 (6 bases). CDR3 length equals 13 residues. Trimming removed 7 bases from V and 5 bases from J, with 13 bases in between. CDR1 is SGHRS, CDR2 YFSETQ, per germline. The CDR3: CASARTGENIQYF. The CDR3 DNA reads as TGCGCCAGCGCCCGTACGGGGGAAAACATTCAGTACTTC.

The sample holds one count of this clone. The rearrangement links TRBV11-1 to TRBJ1-2, with D perhaps TRBD1 (5 bases). Germline CDR1 reads SGHAT; CDR2 reads FQDESV (reference sequence). The CDR3 has 14 residues. V lost 5 bases, J lost 1 base, and 11 bases lay in between. The CDR3 sequence: CASSPRQLNYGYTF. DNA for the CDR3: TGTGCCAGCAGCCCAAGACAGCTTAACTATGGCTACACCTTC. Drawing the rest from reference TRBV11-1 and TRBJ1-2, the complete variable domain is EAEVAQSPRYKITEKSQAVAFWCDPISGHATLYWYRQILGQGPELLVQFQDESVVDDSQLPKDRFSAERLKGVDSTLKIQPAELGDSAMYLCASSPRQLNYGYTFGSGTRLTVV.

The chain uses TRBV28 and TRBJ2-5; TRBD1 matches 8 bases. This CDR3 is built from 13 residues. CDR1 is MDHEN and CDR2 is SYDVKM in the germline V gene. The V segment lost 5 bases and the J segment 6 bases; nucleotides outside the gene matches: 5. The DNA of the CDR3 is TGTGCCAGCAGTCTCCGGACAGGGAAGACCCAGTACTTC. Protein product: CASSLRTGKTQYF.

The rearrangement links TRBV5-1 to TRBJ1-2; a weak D match, TRBD1 (6 bases). The CDR3 length is 15 residues. V was clipped by 4 bases and J by 3 bases, with 16 bases between them. Germline V CDR1 and CDR2: SGHRS, YFSETQ. The chain's CDR3 is CASSTLLTGHYGYTF. The CDR3 DNA follows: TGCGCCAGCAGCACTCTACTGACAGGACACTATGGCTACACCTTC.

The rearrangement joins TRBV11-2 to TRBJ2-3; a possible D gene is TRBD1 (6 bases). The germline V and J ends were trimmed by 4 bases and 6 bases, with 11 bases remaining between them. The CDR3 has 13 amino acids. From germline, CDR1 is SGHAT and CDR2 FQNNGV. The CDR3 reads CASSYRVGDTQYF. The CDR3 DNA follows: TGTGCCAGCAGCTACAGGGTAGGCGATACGCAGTATTTT.

V usage is TRBV7-2 and J usage is TRBJ1-5, with TRBD1 identical over 7 bases. This CDR3 comprises 15 residues. V dropped 1 base and J dropped 7; count of bases not matched to a gene: 7. Germline V gene lookup returns CDR1 SGHTA and CDR2 FQGNSA. Written as DNA, the CDR3 is TGTGCCAGCAGCTTAGATACAGGGGTCGGGCAGCCCCAGCATTTT. This gives the protein CASSLDTGVGQPQHF.

V usage is TRBV5-1 and J usage is TRBJ1-2, with D perhaps matching TRBD1 (6 bases). The length of the CDR3 is 15 residues. Per germline, CDR1 SGHRS and CDR2 YFSETQ. The germline V and J ends were trimmed by 3 bases and 0 bases, with 12 bases remaining between them. The CDR3 loop is CASSSGRTANYGYTF. The CDR3 nucleotides read TGCGCCAGCAGCTCAGGACGGACAGCTAACTATGGCTACACCTTC. The whole variable domain, filled in from reference TRBV5-1 and TRBJ1-2, reads KAGVTQTPRYLIKTRGQQVTLSCSPISGHRSVSWYQQTPGQGLQFLFEYFSETQRNKGNFPGRFSGRQFSNSRSEMNVSTLELGDSALYLCASSSGRTANYGYTFGSGTRLTVV.

V usage is TRBV6-5 and J usage is TRBJ2-2; 9 bases match TRBD2. V lost 6 bases to trimming and J lost 0 bases; unmatched junction nucleotides: 2. The CDR3 extends over 15 amino acids. Looked up from germline, CDR1 is MNHEY and CDR2 is SVGAGI. The CDR3 region is CASRLAGTNTGELFF. DNA for the CDR3: TGTGCCAGCAGGCTAGCGGGGACGAACACCGGGGAGCTGTTTTTT.

This sequence joins TRBV5-5 and TRBJ2-7; D is unresolved. V lost 2 bases and J 2 bases, leaving 11 bases between the germline ends. The germline V gene has CDR1 SGHKS and CDR2 YYEKEE (reference sequence). The CDR3 extends over 14 amino acids. The CDR3 nucleotides read TGTGCCAGCAGCTTTATCTCTGAGGCCTACGAGCAGTACTTC. Its translation is CASSFISEAYEQYF.

The rearrangement joins TRBV5-1 to TRBJ1-5; 11 positions match TRBD1. The CDR3 sequence is 16 residues long. The V and J ends lost 3 bases and 1 base, in that order; junction bases with no gene match: 3. CDR1 SGHRS and CDR2 YFSETQ come from the germline V gene. CDR3 loop: CASSSGTGGSNQPQHF. In DNA form, the CDR3 reads TGCGCCAGCAGCTCGGGGACAGGGGGGAGCAATCAGCCCCAGCATTTT.

The chain combines TRBV5-1 with TRBJ2-5; 7 bases agree with TRBD1. The CDR3 is 14 amino acids. CDR1 SGHRS and CDR2 YFSETQ come from the germline V gene. J lost 2 bases, V lost 6 bases, and 7 bases had no gene match. The CDR3 loop is CASKRGQIQETQYF. CDR3 nucleotides: TGCGCCAGCAAACGGGGACAGATACAAGAGACCCAGTACTTC.

V is TRBV19 and J is TRBJ1-2; D is perhaps TRBD1 (6 bases). The CDR3 covers 16 residues. The ends were cut back, 5 bases at V and 5 bases at J, with 21 bases in the middle. Germline V CDR1 and CDR2: LNHDA, SQIVND (reference sequence). This CDR3 reads CASSVTDSPDLYGYTF. CDR3 nucleotide sequence: TGTGCCAGTAGTGTCACGGACAGCCCCGATCTTTATGGCTACACCTTC.

The V and J genes are TRBV28 and TRBJ2-4, with D tentatively TRBD2 (5 bases). Germline assignment: CDR1 MDHEN and CDR2 SYDVKM. The CDR3 has 15 amino acids. The V end was cut by 3 bases, the J end by 6 bases, with 15 bases between. This CDR3 is CASSFRARGRNIQYF. In DNA form, the CDR3 reads TGTGCCAGCAGTTTTCGAGCTCGGGGTAGAAACATTCAGTACTTC.

V usage is TRBV4-2 and J usage is TRBJ2-7, with 9 nucleotides matching TRBD1. CDR3 length equals 15 residues. Unmatched junction bases numbered 3, after V lost 0 bases and J lost 3 bases. From germline, CDR1 is LGHNA and CDR2 YNFKEQ. The CDR3 loop is CASSQDWTGVYEQYF. The CDR3 DNA reads as TGTGCCAGCAGCCAAGATTGGACAGGGGTCTACGAGCAGTACTTC.

The rearrangement joins TRBV7-3 to TRBJ2-3; 7 nucleotides agree with TRBD2. The CDR3 is made up of 15 amino acids. CDR1 is SGHTA and CDR2 is FQGTGA in the germline V gene. The trim removed 4 bases at V and 2 bases at J, leaving 6 bases unmatched. The CDR3 is CASSSTGGFTDTQYF. In nucleotides, the CDR3 is TGTGCCAGCAGCTCAACCGGGGGGTTCACAGATACGCAGTATTTT.

V is TRBV3-1 (or the pseudogene TRBV3-2) and J is TRBJ2-3, with 11 nucleotides matching TRBD2. CDR3 length: 15 residues. Germline values: CDR1 LGHDT, CDR2 YNNKEL (reference sequence). Losses at the gene ends were 8 bases for V and 5 bases for J; bases not matched to a gene: 9. The CDR3 DNA reads TGTGCCAGCGGGGTTAGCGGGAGGGCCAGAGATACGCAGTATTTT. Amino acids: CASGVSGRARDTQYF.

The V and J genes are TRBV18 and TRBJ1-1, with 7 bases that match TRBD1. V was clipped by 2 bases and J by 14 bases; unmatched bases: 11. The germline V gene encodes CDR1 KGHSH and CDR2 LQKENI. The CDR3 length is 13 residues. The CDR3 loop is CASSPSHDRVRFF. CDR3 nucleotide sequence: TGTGCCAGCTCACCATCTCACGACAGGGTTCGCTTCTTT.

The chain links TRBV2 to TRBJ1-5, with 8 bases lining up with TRBD1. The CDR3 is 17 amino acids. Trimming removed 6 bases from V and 1 base from J; junction bases left unmatched: 11. Germline values: CDR1 SNHLY, CDR2 FYNNEI. The DNA for the CDR3 is TGTGCCAGCAGCCGACTTGGACAGGGAGGGAGCAATCAGCCCCAGCATTTT. Translating gives CASSRLGQGGSNQPQHF.

This chain joins TRBV28 and TRBJ2-1; tentatively, D is TRBD1 (6 bases). V was cut by 5 bases and J by 5 bases, with 19 bases left in between. This CDR3 has 16 amino acids. Germline V gives CDR1 MDHEN, CDR2 SYDVKM. DNA for the CDR3: TGTGCCAGCAGTACCAGCCCGGGACACCTTAACAATGAGCAGTTCTTC. This sequence encodes CASSTSPGHLNNEQFF.

This rearrangement joins TRBV5-1 to TRBJ2-3, with a weak D call TRBD1 (5 bases). This CDR3 is 16 amino acids long. With 4 bases removed from V and 2 bases from J, the gap between germline ends came to 17 bases. In germline, CDR1 is SGHRS, CDR2 YFSETQ. CDR3 bases: TGCGCCAGCAGCCCAGGTCTCATTGGGGCCACAGATACGCAGTATTTT. This codes for CASSPGLIGATDTQYF.

The rearrangement joins TRBV5-1 to TRBJ1-2, with D uncertain. The CDR3 sequence is 14 residues long. Between the trimmed V and J ends, which lost 3 bases and 5 bases, there was a span of 14 bases. Germline V gene sequence: CDR1 SGHRS, CDR2 YFSETQ. The CDR3 DNA sequence: TGCGCCAGCAGCTCGGGTGGCAGAGCTTATGGCTACACCTTC. This encodes CASSSGGRAYGYTF.

The J gene is TRBJ1-1, the V gene TRBV9, with 7 positions matching TRBD1. V was clipped by 4 bases and J by 1 base; unmatched bases: 7. The germline CDR1 and CDR2 sequences are SGDLS and YYNGEE. The CDR3 consists of 15 residues. The CDR3 region is CASSRLGQRNTEAFF. For the CDR3, the DNA is TGTGCCAGCAGCAGATTGGGACAGCGGAACACTGAAGCTTTCTTT.

The V call is TRBV7-2, the J call TRBJ2-4; TRBD2 might be the D (6 bases). With 5 bases removed from V and 15 bases from J, the gap between germline ends came to 20 bases. Per the germline V gene, CDR1 is SGHTA and CDR2 is FQGNSA. CDR3 length: 13 residues. The CDR3 loop reads CASSPRGGMRVYF. CDR3 nucleotide sequence: TGTGCCAGCAGCCCGAGGGGCGGGATGCGGGTGTACTTC.

There are a few counts of this clone. The chain employs TRBV12-3 or TRBV12-4 and TRBJ1-3, with D hard to call. There are 12 residues in the CDR3. The V end was cut by 4 bases, the J end by 4 bases, with 5 bases between. This CDR3 is CASSSQGNTIYF. The CDR3 DNA is TGTGCCAGCAGTTCTCAGGGAAACACCATATATTTT.

The V gene is TRBV7-8, the J gene TRBJ1-1; 8 bases fit TRBD1. The CDR3 runs 14 residues. Germline V gives CDR1 SGHVS, CDR2 FQNEAQ. V was pared by 1 base and J by 8 bases, with 6 bases of the junction left unmatched. The CDR3 bases are TGTGCCAGCAGCTTAGTAGGACAGGGAAACGAAGCTTTCTTT. Its protein product is CASSLVGQGNEAFF.